These T cell receptor beta chains were read from a single sample in a study of CD8 T cells in ankylosing spondylitis. A single record per CDR3 protein comes from TCRdb applying MiXCR to the 5' RACE reads. The data hold a few hundred thousand distinct CDR3 sequences, with about 18% observed a single time. Sequencing used blood, either unsorted or a sorted T cell fraction (not recorded which). Every receptor here comes from a male donor with ankylosing spondylitis or in good health (not recorded which). Each CDR3 is given with its conserved first and last residue. D genes are given only for firm matches. Size values are once, few and many counts, or a class for expanded clones, and some rows have none.

-	TRBV4-1	TRBJ2-1	-	TGCGCCAGCAGCCAAGATAGGTCTACCGGGATTTACAATGAGCAGTTCTTC	CASSQDRSTGIYNEQFF
-	TRBV20-1	TRBJ2-1	-	TGCAGTGCTAGACCTCGGAATGAGCAGTTCTTC	CSARPRNEQFF
once	TRBV9	TRBJ2-7	TRBD2	TGTGCCAGCAGCGCGTTTACAACTAGCGCCTTCTACGAGCAGTACTTC	CASSAFTTSAFYEQYF
-	TRBV13	TRBJ2-3	TRBD2	TGTGCCAGCAGCTCCCCCGGGACTAGGGCAGATACGCAGTATTTT	CASSSPGTRADTQYF
-	TRBV5-5	TRBJ1-1	-	TGTGCCAGCAGCTTGGATATGGGGGGGGCTGGGGCTTTCTTT	CASSLDMGGAGAFF
-	TRBV3-1	TRBJ2-7	-	TGTGCCAGCAGCCACCAGAACGGGGAGCAGTACTTC	CASSHQNGEQYF
many	TRBV18	TRBJ2-2	-	TGTGCCAGCTCACCTGGGGGAGCGAACACCGGGGAGCTGTTTTTT	CASSPGGANTGELFF
many	TRBV29-1	TRBJ2-1	-	TGCAGCGTTGAAGGGGGGTTTTTTTGGACTCCCGGTGAGCAGTTCTTC	CSVEGGFFWTPGEQFF
many	TRBV7-2	TRBJ2-3	TRBD2	TGTGCCAGCAGTTTTTCTCTGGGACTAGCGGAGGATACGCAGTATTTT	CASSFSLGLAEDTQYF
few	TRBV5-4	TRBJ2-5	TRBD1	TGTGCCAGCAGTTCGGACAGGGGGCGCGATTTGGTGACCCAGTACTTC	CASSSDRGRDLVTQYF
few	TRBV24-1	TRBJ2-1	TRBD1	TGTGCCACTTCCTATACAGGGGGTGCCACGTTCTTC	CATSYTGGATFF
few	TRBV7-3	TRBJ2-1	TRBD1	TGTGCCAGCAGCTTAGGGTTGTGGGGACAGCCCGATGAGCAGTTCTTC	CASSLGLWGQPDEQFF
-	TRBV20-1	TRBJ2-3	-	TGCAGTGCTAGCGAGACGGGCGGGGTGGGTACGCAGTATTTT	CSASETGGVGTQYF
-	TRBV27	TRBJ2-7	-	TGTGCCAGCAGTTTACGGTCAGTTCCGTACGAGCAGTACTTC	CASSLRSVPYEQYF
-	TRBV27	TRBJ2-7	TRBD1	TGTGCCAGCATTTCGGGCTTACCGCAGGACAGGGTATCAGGGCGGTACTTC	CASISGLPQDRVSGRYF
-	TRBV10-3	TRBJ2-3	-	TGTGCCATCAGTGAGTCGGGGGCTGGAACAGATACGCAGTATTTT	CAISESGAGTDTQYF
-	TRBV2	TRBJ2-1	TRBD2	TGTGCCAGCAGTGCCGGGACTAGCGTATACAATGAGCAGTTCTTC	CASSAGTSVYNEQFF
-	TRBV7-8	TRBJ2-2	-	TGTGCCAGCAGTCCAGGGTACTCGAACACCGGGGAGCTGTTTTTT	CASSPGYSNTGELFF
-	TRBV4-3	TRBJ2-7	TRBD2	TGCGCCAGCAGCCCCTTTTCTAGCGGCTCCTACGAGCAGTACTTC	CASSPFSSGSYEQYF
-	TRBV9	TRBJ2-7	-	TGTGCCAGCAGCGTAGAAGGGGTAGGAGAGCAGTACTTC	CASSVEGVGEQYF
-	TRBV4-1	TRBJ2-1	TRBD1	TGCGCCAGCAGCCAAGGTTTCGGACAGGGGTTCCATGAGCAGTTCTTC	CASSQGFGQGFHEQFF
-	TRBV6-5	TRBJ2-1	TRBD1	TGTGCCAGCAGTTACTCGACAGGGGGAGGTTACAATAAGCAGTTCTTC	CASSYSTGGGYNKQFF
many	TRBV29-1	TRBJ2-7	TRBD1	TGCAGCGTTCGGGACAGGGTCGAGTACGAGCAGTACTTC	CSVRDRVEYEQYF
few	TRBV6-1	TRBJ1-5	-	TGTGCCAGCAGCCCGGGGCGCTATTATAGCAATCAGCCCCAGCATTTT	CASSPGRYYSNQPQHF
-	TRBV14	TRBJ2-3	-	TGTGCCAGCAGTCCCCGAATCCTTATCCGCACAGATACGCAGTATTTT	CASSPRILIRTDTQYF
many	TRBV3-1	TRBJ2-7	-	TGTGCCAGCAGCCCGTTTCACGTTGGGTCCTACGAGCAGTACTTC	CASSPFHVGSYEQYF
few	TRBV7-8	TRBJ2-1	-	TGTGCCAGCAGCTCGGACTGGAGTAATGAGCAGTTCTTC	CASSSDWSNEQFF
many	TRBV5-5	TRBJ1-1	TRBD1	TGTGCCAGCAGCTCAGACAGGGCCGGCACTGAAGCTTTCTTT	CASSSDRAGTEAFF
-	TRBV29-1	TRBJ1-2	-	TGCAGCGTTGAATTGGAGGGCGGGAACTATGGCTACACCTTC	CSVELEGGNYGYTF
-	TRBV15	TRBJ2-3	TRBD2	TGTGCCACCAGCAGAGATGCGACGGCGGGAGTCTTAGATACGCAGTATTTT	CATSRDATAGVLDTQYF
-	TRBV7-3	TRBJ2-1	TRBD2	TGTGCCAGCAGCCCGGGACTAAGCAATGAGCAGTTCTTC	CASSPGLSNEQFF
few	TRBV9	TRBJ2-3	-	TGTGCCAGCAGCGTAGGCGGGACATACACAGATACGCAGTATTTT	CASSVGGTYTDTQYF
-	TRBV29-1	TRBJ2-7	-	TGCAGCGTTGATACGCAGGGCGAGCAGTACTTC	CSVDTQGEQYF
once	TRBV10-3	TRBJ2-7	-	TGTGCCATCAGTGAGTCGCGCAGCTACGAGCAGTACTTC	CAISESRSYEQYF
-	TRBV30	TRBJ2-1	-	TGTGCCTGGAGTACCGGGACGGTCCACAATGAGCAGTTCTTC	CAWSTGTVHNEQFF
-	TRBV27	TRBJ2-5	-	TGTGCCAGCAGTTTATGGGCAGAAGAGACCCAGTACTTC	CASSLWAEETQYF
few	TRBV20-1	TRBJ2-3	TRBD2	TGCAGTGCTAGAGATTTAATGACTAGCGGGAGAGATACGCAGTATTTT	CSARDLMTSGRDTQYF
few	TRBV29-1	TRBJ2-7	-	TGCAGCGTTGAAGCCGAGTACAGCTACGAGCAGTACTTC	CSVEAEYSYEQYF
-	TRBV27	TRBJ2-3	TRBD2	TGTGCCAGCAGATTAGCGGGAGACGCAGATACGCAGTATTTT	CASRLAGDADTQYF
many	TRBV4-1	TRBJ2-7	-	TGCGCCAGCAGCCAAGACCCCCTGGGGGCGTACGAGCAGTACTTC	CASSQDPLGAYEQYF
few	TRBV12-3/TRBV12-4	TRBJ2-3	TRBD1	TGTGCCAGCACCCTTGACAGGGAGACAGATACGCAGTATTTT	CASTLDRETDTQYF
few	TRBV29-1	TRBJ2-5	-	TGCAGCGTTGAACCGGGATTGGGAGAGACCCAGTACTTC	CSVEPGLGETQYF